This entry lists 26 T cell receptor beta chains sequenced from one sample in a study of TIL therapy for anti-PD-1-resistant metastatic lung cancer. The libraries were made with immunoSEQ v3. TCRdb's table, derived via immunoSEQ multiplex PCR, lists solely in-frame clones and lacks some. The sample has roughly 92,000 clones, roughly two thirds seen once. As for time point: pre-treatment sample, taken before nivolumab and TIL therapy. Pleural nodules or supraclavicular lymph nodes made up most of the excised metastases sampled. Sequences were derived from tumor tissue, sampled at baseline. The receptors stem from a person between 25 and 80 years old with non-small cell lung cancer.

This sequence joins TRBV7-8 and TRBJ2-5, with TRBD1 identical over 7 bases. The trim removed 1 base at V and 2 bases at J, leaving 10 bases unmatched. CDR1 is SGHVS and CDR2 is FQNEAQ in the germline V gene. The CDR3 spans 17 residues. The CDR3 region has the DNA TGTGCCAGCAGCTTAGGGGTATCGGACAGGAGACAAGAGACCCAGTACTTC. This sequence encodes CASSLGVSDRRQETQYF.

V and J are TRBV6-2 or TRBV6-3 and TRBJ2-5, with D tentatively TRBD1 (6 bases). The CDR3 sequence is 15 residues long. Germline CDR1 reads MNHEY; CDR2 reads SVGEGT. V lost 4 bases and J 2 bases, leaving 14 bases between the germline ends. The CDR3 sequence: CASSFRDKGQETQYF. CDR3 bases: TGTGCCAGCAGTTTCCGGGACAAGGGGCAAGAGACCCAGTACTTC.

This chain uses TRBV20-1 with TRBJ2-1, with D tentatively TRBD1 (5 bases). The CDR3 runs to 14 residues. Trimming left V 5 bases short and J 4 bases short, with 15 bases between. From germline, CDR1 is DFQATT and CDR2 SNEGSKA (reference sequence). The CDR3 loop reads CSAGAWTKYNEQFF. DNA for the CDR3: TGCAGTGCTGGTGCATGGACAAAATACAATGAGCAGTTCTTC.

This clone was counted a few times. The rearrangement uses TRBV19 and TRBJ2-7, with D perhaps matching TRBD1 (6 bases). Germline-derived CDR1 and CDR2 are LNHDA and SQIVND (reference sequence). V was cut by 3 bases and J by 6 bases, with 9 bases left in between. The CDR3 runs to 12 residues. The CDR3 DNA reads as TGTGCCAGTAGTATTATAGGGGGCGAGCAGTACTTC. As protein: CASSIIGGEQYF.

The gene calls are TRBV5-5 and TRBJ2-6; D might be TRBD1 or TRBD2, each matching 5 bases. Germline V gene lookup returns CDR1 SGHKS and CDR2 YYEKEE (reference sequence). Trimming pared 4 bases from V and 2 bases from J, leaving 16 bases between. The CDR3 consists of 17 residues. CDR3 residues: CASSRGREKTGANVLTF. Written as DNA, the CDR3 is TGTGCCAGCAGCAGGGGACGGGAAAAGACTGGGGCCAACGTCCTGACTTTC.

The chain recombines TRBV5-4 with TRBJ2-1; either TRBD1 or TRBD2 may supply D (6 bases each). This CDR3 is built from 14 residues. V was shortened by 4 bases and J by 10 bases, with 18 bases between the two germline ends. Germline V lookup: CDR1 SGHNT, CDR2 YYREEE (reference sequence). The chain's CDR3 is CASSPPGAVGEQFF. The CDR3 DNA reads TGTGCCAGCAGCCCCCCGGGGGCAGTGGGGGAGCAGTTCTTC.

This clone turned up a few times. The genes are TRBV24-1 and TRBJ2-1; TRBD2 aligns across 9 bases. The J segment lost 4 bases and the V segment lost 4 bases, leaving 7 bases of the junction unmatched. The CDR3 loop spans 16 amino acids. Germline CDR1 KGHDR, CDR2 SFDVKD. The CDR3 loop reads CATSDGSGSEYNEQFF. For the CDR3, the DNA is TGTGCCACCAGTGACGGTAGCGGGAGCGAATACAATGAGCAGTTCTTC.

The chain combines TRBV5-1 with TRBJ2-1; TRBD2 matches at 10 bases. CDR1 and CDR2 from the germline V gene are SGHRS and YFSETQ. V was clipped by 5 bases and J by 5 bases; unmatched bases: 7. This CDR3 is built from 15 residues. The CDR3 is CASRPSGRVNNEQFF. As DNA, the CDR3 is TGCGCCAGCAGACCTAGCGGGAGAGTGAACAATGAGCAGTTCTTC.

This sequence joins TRBV5-1 and TRBJ2-7; D uncertain. Germline CDR1 and CDR2: SGHRS and YFSETQ. The CDR3 is made up of 12 amino acids. V dropped 0 bases and J dropped 3 bases, with 4 bases sitting between them. In DNA, the CDR3 is TGCGCCAGCAGCTTGGACAACTACGAGCAGTACTTC. Amino acids: CASSLDNYEQYF.

The count of this clone is one. The rearrangement uses TRBV6-5 and TRBJ1-4; D unresolved. Germline V gene lookup returns CDR1 MNHEY and CDR2 SVGAGI. The CDR3 has 14 residues. V was shortened by 8 bases and J by 2 bases, with 12 bases between the two germline ends. The CDR3 DNA follows: TGTGCCAGCTCAGTTATGTCGACTAATGAAAAACTGTTTTTT. This encodes CASSVMSTNEKLFF.

The chain has TRBV1 and TRBJ2-5; the table's D call TRBD2 went unverified against the DNA. TRBV1 is a listed pseudogene. The CDR3 runs 16 residues. DNA of the CDR3: TGCACCAGCAGCCATAACGGAGGGGAGAACCAAGAGACCCAGTACTTC. Protein: CTSSHNGGENQETQYF.

This sequence joins TRBV6-1 and TRBJ2-3; 8 bases align to TRBD2. V was clipped by 2 bases and J by 7 bases; unmatched bases: 8. The germline CDR1 and CDR2 sequences are MNHNS and SASEGT. This CDR3 region has 15 residues. In DNA form, the CDR3 reads TGTGCCAGCAGTGAAAGGGCGGGGGGATCTTATACGCAGTATTTT. It yields the protein CASSERAGGSYTQYF.

This clone showed up just once. This chain joins TRBV3-1 (or the pseudogene TRBV3-2) and TRBJ1-2; 8 bases match TRBD1. Trimming cost V 3 bases and J 3 bases; bases outside gene matches: 6. Germline V lookup: CDR1 LGHDT, CDR2 YNNKEL (reference sequence). The CDR3 is 15 residues long. The chain's CDR3 is CASSQQGARYYGYTF. The CDR3 nucleotides are TGTGCCAGCAGCCAGCAGGGGGCGCGTTACTATGGCTACACCTTC.

This sequence joins TRBV6-2 or TRBV6-3 and TRBJ1-1, with D unclear. The CDR3 runs 14 residues. CDR1 is MNHEY and CDR2 is SVGEGT in the germline V gene. V was pared by 5 bases and J by 1 base, with 11 bases between. In nucleotides, the CDR3 is TGTGCCAGCAGTAGGAGCAATAGGAACACTGAAGCTTTCTTT. It codes for CASSRSNRNTEAFF.

This clone was seen more than once but under ten times. The J gene is TRBJ1-6, the V gene TRBV4-1; the D is unclear. Trimming shortened V by 4 bases and J by 9 bases, and 16 bases separated the two germline ends. CDR1 and CDR2 from the germline V gene are MGHRA and YSYEKL. This CDR3 comprises 15 residues. The CDR3 here is CASSPKDEESSPLHF. The CDR3 nucleotides read TGCGCCAGCAGCCCTAAGGACGAAGAAAGTTCACCCCTCCACTTT.

V usage is TRBV7-8 and J usage is TRBJ1-1, with no clear D. Germline V gives CDR1 SGHVS, CDR2 FQNEAQ. V was shortened by 5 bases and J by 1 base, with 8 bases between the two germline ends. The CDR3 extends over 13 amino acids. The CDR3: CASSPRKNTEAFF. The CDR3 DNA follows: TGTGCCAGCAGCCCGCGGAAGAACACTGAAGCTTTCTTT.

J is TRBJ2-3 and V is TRBV12-3 or TRBV12-4; no clear D. Trimming left V 6 bases short and J 1 base short, with 8 bases between. This CDR3 comprises 13 residues. The CDR3 bases are TGTGCCAGCAGCGAATTACGCACAGATACGCAGTATTTT. Its translation is CASSELRTDTQYF.

The rearrangement joins TRBV6-1 to TRBJ1-2; D may be TRBD1 (5 bases). The CDR3 runs 14 residues. CDR1 is MNHNS and CDR2 is SASEGT in the germline V gene. V lost 3 bases, J lost 6 bases, and 14 bases lay in between. The CDR3 spells CASSDTGRSDGYTF. The DNA for the CDR3 is TGTGCCAGCAGTGATACAGGAAGATCGGATGGCTACACCTTC.

The chain combines TRBV6-5 with TRBJ2-7, with TRBD2 matching over 11 bases. V shed 5 bases, J shed 1 base, and the junction held 4 bases outside the gene matches. The germline gives CDR1 MNHEY, CDR2 SVGAGI. This CDR3 spans 15 amino acids. The CDR3 is CASSPLAGGSYEQYF. The CDR3 DNA is TGTGCCAGCAGTCCTCTAGCGGGAGGATCCTACGAGCAGTACTTC.

The chain uses TRBV27 and TRBJ2-2; TRBD2 might be the D (6 bases). The V gene lost 7 bases and the J gene lost 3 bases, with 18 bases spanning the gap. The CDR3 is made up of 16 amino acids. The V gene's germline CDR1 is MNHEY and CDR2 SMNVEV (reference sequence). CDR3 in amino acids: CASKGRGDWYTGELFF. The CDR3 nucleotides read TGTGCCAGCAAAGGTCGCGGGGATTGGTACACCGGGGAGCTGTTTTTT.

The table lists this clone with a count of one. The chain carries TRBV18 and TRBJ1-2; D call uncertain. The germline CDR1 and CDR2 sequences are KGHSH and LQKENI. This CDR3 contains 14 residues. V was pared by 6 bases and J by 4 bases, with 15 bases between. The DNA of the CDR3 is TGTGCCAGCTCGAAACCCAACTTTAGCTATGGCTACACCTTC. Amino acids: CASSKPNFSYGYTF.

This clone showed up just a few times. The V gene is TRBV6-2 or TRBV6-3, the J gene TRBJ1-1, with 7 positions matching TRBD1. The CDR3 contains 13 residues. The junction had 2 bases not matched to a gene; V was cut back by 2 bases and J by 5 bases. CDR1 MNHEY and CDR2 SVGEGT come from the germline V gene. The CDR3 sequence: CASSYQGQTEAFF. The CDR3 DNA sequence: TGTGCCAGCAGTTACCAGGGACAGACTGAAGCTTTCTTT.

The chain has TRBV6-2 or TRBV6-3 and TRBJ2-2; D is tentatively TRBD1 or TRBD2 (5 bases each). The germline V gene has CDR1 MNHEY and CDR2 SVGEGT. This CDR3 contains 14 residues. V gave up 6 bases and J gave up 6 bases, with 14 bases separating them. CDR3 sequence (DNA): TGTGCCAGCAGCCCCGAGGGGTGGTCCGGGGAGCTGTTTTTT. This codes for CASSPEGWSGELFF.

This clone was picked up a small number of times. The chain recombines TRBV29-1 with TRBJ1-2, with unresolved D. CDR1 is SQVTM, CDR2 ANQGSEA, per germline. This CDR3 is 15 amino acids long. The germline V and J ends were trimmed by 8 bases and 5 bases, with 24 bases remaining between them. The CDR3 reads CSSADTRMGKYGYTF. CDR3 DNA: TGCAGCAGCGCCGACACCCGAATGGGCAAATATGGCTACACCTTC. The full variable domain, its missing parts supplied by reference TRBV29-1 and TRBJ1-2, is SAVISQKPSRDICQRGTSLTIQCQVDSQVTMMFWYRQQPGQSLTLIATANQGSEATYESGFVIDKFPISRPNLTFSTLTVSNMSPEDSSIYLCSSADTRMGKYGYTFGSGTRLTVV.

The J gene is TRBJ2-1, the V gene TRBV6-6; maybe TRBD2 (5 bases). Per the germline V gene, CDR1 is MNHNY and CDR2 is SVGAGI (reference sequence). Trimming stripped 4 bases from V and 1 base from J, with 14 bases between. The CDR3 length is 16 residues. CDR3 residues: CASSFRDPGSYNEQFF. In DNA, the CDR3 is TGTGCCAGCAGTTTCCGGGATCCCGGATCCTACAATGAGCAGTTCTTC.

The sample holds a few counts of this clone. The J gene is TRBJ2-5, the V gene TRBV18; perhaps TRBD2 as D (5 bases). Trimming left V 6 bases short and J 2 bases short, with 10 bases between. CDR1 and CDR2 from the germline V gene are KGHSH and LQKENI. This CDR3 has 13 residues. The CDR3 nucleotides read TGTGCCAGCTCCGCCCGGGGACAAGAGACCCAGTACTTC. This codes for CASSARGQETQYF.